This T cell receptor beta chain was retrieved from a study of T cell responses to AZD1222 COVID-19 vaccine. Assay: immunoSEQ multiplex PCR; the TCRdb copy retains only in-frame clones and omits some. Of around 110,000 clones detected, approximately 88% appear once; the ten largest clones hold roughly 6.5%. Points from the study as a whole: Spike-spanning, vaccine-associated CD4 TCRs were dominant at 160-218 and 743-854.

Of note for this clone: The target antigen is unknown.

The sample in question was peripheral blood, obtained on day 0 of AZD1222 vaccination. The clonotype originates from an adult in good health.

CDR3 sequence reads: CASSIGQEAYEQYF. CDR3 nucleotides: TGTGCCAGCAGCATAGGACAGGAGGCCTACGAGCAGTACTTC. The gene calls are TRBV11-3 and TRBJ2-7; 7 bases align to TRBD1. Per germline, CDR1 SGHNT and CDR2 YENEEA. V lost 5 bases, J lost 2 bases, and 6 bases stayed unmatched. The CDR3 has 14 residues.